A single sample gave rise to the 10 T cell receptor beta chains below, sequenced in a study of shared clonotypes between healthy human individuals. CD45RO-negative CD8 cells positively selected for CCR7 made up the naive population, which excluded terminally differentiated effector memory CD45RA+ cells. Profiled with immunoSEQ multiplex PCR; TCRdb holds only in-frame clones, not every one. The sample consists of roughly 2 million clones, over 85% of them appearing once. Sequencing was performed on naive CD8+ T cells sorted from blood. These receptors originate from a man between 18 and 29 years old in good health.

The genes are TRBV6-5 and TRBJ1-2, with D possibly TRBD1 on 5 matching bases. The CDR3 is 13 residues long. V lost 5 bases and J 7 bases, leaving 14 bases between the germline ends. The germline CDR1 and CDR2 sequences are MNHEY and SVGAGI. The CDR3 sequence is CASSTQGAGGYTF. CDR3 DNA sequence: TGTGCCAGCAGTACCCAAGGGGCCGGTGGCTACACCTTC.

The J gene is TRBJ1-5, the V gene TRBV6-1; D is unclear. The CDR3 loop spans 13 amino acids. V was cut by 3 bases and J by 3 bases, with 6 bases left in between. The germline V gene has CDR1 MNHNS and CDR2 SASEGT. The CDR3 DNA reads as TGTGCCAGCAGTGACGTCCCCAATCAGCCCCAGCATTTT. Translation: CASSDVPNQPQHF.

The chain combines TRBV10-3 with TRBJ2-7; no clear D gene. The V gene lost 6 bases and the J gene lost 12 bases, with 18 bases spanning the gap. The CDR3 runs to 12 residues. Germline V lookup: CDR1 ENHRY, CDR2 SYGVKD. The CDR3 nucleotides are TGTGCCATCAGCGGAAACGACGGGCCGCGGTACTTC. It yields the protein CAISGNDGPRYF.

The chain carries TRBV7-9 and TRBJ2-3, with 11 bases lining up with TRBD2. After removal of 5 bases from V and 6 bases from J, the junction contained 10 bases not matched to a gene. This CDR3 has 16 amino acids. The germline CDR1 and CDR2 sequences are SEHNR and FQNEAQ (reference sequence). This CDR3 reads CASSPPGLAAPDTQYF. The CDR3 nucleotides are TGTGCCAGCAGCCCCCCGGGACTAGCGGCCCCCGATACGCAGTATTTT.

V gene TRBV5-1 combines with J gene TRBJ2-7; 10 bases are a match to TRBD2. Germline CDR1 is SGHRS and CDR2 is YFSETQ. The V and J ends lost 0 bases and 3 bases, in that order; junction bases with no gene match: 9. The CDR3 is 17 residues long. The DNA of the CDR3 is TGCGCCAGCAGCTTGGCCCTGCTAGCGGGAGTCATCTACGAGCAGTACTTC. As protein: CASSLALLAGVIYEQYF.

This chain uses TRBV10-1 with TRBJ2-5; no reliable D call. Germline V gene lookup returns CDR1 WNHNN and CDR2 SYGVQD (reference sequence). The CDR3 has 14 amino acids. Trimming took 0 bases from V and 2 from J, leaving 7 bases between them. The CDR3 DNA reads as TGCGCCAGCAGTGAGTCTGGAGCTCAAGAGACCCAGTACTTC. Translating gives CASSESGAQETQYF.

The chain's CDR3 is CASSFGTGPFGENSPLHF. Here the CDR3 DNA reads TGTGCCAGCAGCTTTGGGACAGGGCCGTTTGGGGAGAATTCACCCCTCCACTTT. The rearrangement links TRBV5-4 to TRBJ1-6; 9 bases align to TRBD1. This CDR3 is 18 amino acids long. Germline V gives CDR1 SGHNT, CDR2 YYREEE (reference sequence). Trimming cost V 2 bases and J 7 bases; bases outside gene matches: 13.

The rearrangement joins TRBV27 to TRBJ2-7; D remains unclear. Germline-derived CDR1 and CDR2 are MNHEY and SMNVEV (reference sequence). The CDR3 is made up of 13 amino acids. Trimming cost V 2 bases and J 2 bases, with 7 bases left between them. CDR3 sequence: CASSLKEPYEQYF. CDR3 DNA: TGTGCCAGCAGTTTAAAGGAACCCTACGAGCAGTACTTC.

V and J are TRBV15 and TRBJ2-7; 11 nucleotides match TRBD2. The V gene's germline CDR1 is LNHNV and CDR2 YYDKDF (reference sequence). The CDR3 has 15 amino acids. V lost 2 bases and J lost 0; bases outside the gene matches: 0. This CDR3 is CATSRLAGGSYEQYF. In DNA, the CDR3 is TGTGCCACCAGCAGACTAGCGGGGGGCTCCTACGAGCAGTACTTC. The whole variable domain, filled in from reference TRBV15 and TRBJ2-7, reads DAMVIQNPRYQVTQFGKPVTLSCSQTLNHNVMYWYQQKSSQAPKLLFHYYDKDFNNEADTPDNFQSRRPNTSFCFLDIRSPGLGDTAMYLCATSRLAGGSYEQYFGPGTRLTVT.

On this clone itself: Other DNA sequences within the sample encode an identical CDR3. The CDR3 loop reads CASGPGSYEQYF. The CDR3 DNA reads TGTGCCAGCGGTCCGGGTTCCTACGAGCAGTACTTC. The chain carries TRBV6-5 and TRBJ2-7; D is ambiguous. The CDR3 covers 12 residues. Germline V lookup: CDR1 MNHEY, CDR2 SVGAGI. The germline V and J ends were trimmed by 8 bases and 1 base, with 9 bases remaining between them.